This T cell receptor beta chain originates from a study of PD-1 blockade in mismatch repair-deficient tumors. Whole-study results and caveats: Rapid post-treatment expansion, then contraction, generally preceding radiologic response, marked tumor-resident clones.

All patients were mismatch repair deficient, assessed by either PCR or immunohistochemistry. The protocol was immunoSEQ multiplex PCR, while the TCRdb copy is restricted to in-frame clones and leaves out a portion. The sample contains around 100,000 clones, about 80% of which appear only once. Germline values: CDR1 SGHRS, CDR2 YFSETQ. The V and J ends lost 3 bases and 4 bases respectively, with 16 bases between them. This CDR3 contains 15 residues. A note on this clone: The antigen is not known.

Sample: peripheral blood, taken roughly 60 weeks after starting pembrolizumab. This chain links TRBV5-1 with TRBJ1-2, with D unresolved. The TCR sequence derives from an adult with mismatch repair-deficient cancer. The chain's CDR3 is CASSSAGPQVYGYTF. The DNA of the CDR3 is TGCGCCAGCAGCTCCGCCGGGCCCCAGGTCTATGGCTACACCTTC.